In its sample, the clone carrying this T cell receptor (beta chain) was seen many times. Its antigen is undetermined. This sample is drawn from a study of T-cell reconstitution after alpha-beta-depleted transplantation in children. Whole-study results and caveats: Alpha-beta T cells about two months after transplant reportedly derived from several hundred expanded graft clones. T-cell counts and diversity at one year following transplant were attributed mainly to newly produced T cells.

Library preparation (for TCRbeta) was performed with unique molecular identifiers. TCRdb ran MiXCR on the PCR reads and lists one entry per CDR3 protein. This sample has approximately 300,000 distinct CDR3 sequences, with around a tenth found just once. Germline values: CDR1 LNHNV, CDR2 YYDKDF (reference sequence). The CDR3 extends over 13 amino acids. With V trimmed by 9 bases and J by 9 bases, 2 bases remained unmatched. The chain uses TRBV15 and TRBJ2-1; 16 bases align to TRBD2. This sequence originates from a male patient between 2 and 10 years old who had a stem cell transplant for chronic granulomatous disease, so the T cells may come from the graft donor. Sequencing used peripheral blood, obtained 180 days after TCRalphabeta/CD19-depleted stem cell transplant. The CDR3 coding sequence is TGTGCCACTGGGACTAGCGGGAGGGGTGAGCAGTTCTTC. It encodes CATGTSGRGEQFF.